The present TCR beta chain was sequenced within a study of shared clonotypes between healthy human individuals. Produced via immunoSEQ multiplex PCR; TCRdb's table is partial and in-frame only. The sample has roughly 2,000,000 clones, 90% to 95% seen once. Naive CD8 populations comprised CD45RO-negative cells positively selected for CCR7, excluding terminally differentiated effector memory CD45RA+ cells. This clonotype originated in a man aged 18 to 29 in good health. Some clones in this sample may be carry-over from other donors' samples. The sample consisted of naive CD8+ T cells from PBMCs.

This chain's CDR3 is CASSWVGASNEQFF. For the CDR3, the DNA is TGCGCCAGCAGCTGGGTTGGGGCAAGCAATGAGCAGTTCTTC. The chain is built from TRBV5-1 and TRBJ2-1, with D perhaps TRBD1 (5 bases). There are 14 residues in the CDR3. Germline loops: CDR1 SGHRS, CDR2 YFSETQ. V was trimmed by 3 bases and J by 6 bases, leaving 13 bases between them.